The clone carrying this T cell receptor beta chain was observed a single time. Its antigen is undetermined. The data originate from a study of cytomegalovirus exposure and HLA in healthy donors. Study context: Among about 179 million T cells, an earlier analysis found 117 million unique TCR beta sequences. About 85 million unique TCRs from HLA-typed donors were held in an early release of data.

Study-wide points: CMV serostatus alone was available as immune exposure information. Per published reports, the classifier diagnosed cytomegalovirus status with high specificity and sensitivity.

Germline CDR1 SGHTA, CDR2 FQGNSA. The ends lost 7 bases at V and 3 bases at J; junction bases unmatched: 9. This CDR3 contains 17 residues. Amplification used 60 Vbeta primers and 13 Jbeta primers. Method: immunoSEQ multiplex PCR; TCRdb's copy keeps in-frame clones and lacks some. The table shows 100,000 to 120,000 clones, with about 73% occurring only once. J is TRBJ2-6 and V is TRBV7-2; 10 bases are shared with TRBD1. The sequencing sample was made of PBMCs. The receptor comes from a woman under 40 in good health and CMV-seronegative. The CDR3 bases are TGTGCCAGCACCACGGGACAGGGGCCGCGTGGGGCCAACGTCCTGACTTTC. Translation: CASTTGQGPRGANVLTF.